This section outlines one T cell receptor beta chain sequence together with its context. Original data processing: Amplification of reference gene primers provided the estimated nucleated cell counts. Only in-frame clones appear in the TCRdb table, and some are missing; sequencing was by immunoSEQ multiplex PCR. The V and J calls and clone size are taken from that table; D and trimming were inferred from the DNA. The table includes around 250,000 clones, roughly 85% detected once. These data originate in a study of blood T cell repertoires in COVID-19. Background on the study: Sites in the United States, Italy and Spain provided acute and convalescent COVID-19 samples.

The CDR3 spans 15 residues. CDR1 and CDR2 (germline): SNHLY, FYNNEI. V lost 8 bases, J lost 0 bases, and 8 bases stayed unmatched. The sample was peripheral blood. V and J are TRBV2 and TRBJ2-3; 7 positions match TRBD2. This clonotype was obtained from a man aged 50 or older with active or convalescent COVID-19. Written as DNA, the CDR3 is TGTGCCAGCCCCCGGGGGGTACGGAGCACAGATACGCAGTATTTT. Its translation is CASPRGVRSTDTQYF.